Below, 5 T cell receptor beta chains from the same sample are listed, as sequenced in a study of human T cells and chemical hapten exposure. The time point denotes: pre-sensitization, week 0. The treatment: therapeutic diphenylcyclopropenone sensitization with weekly scalp DPC. TCRdb redid the calling of the RACE reads with MiXCR, one entry per CDR3 protein. Here the sample spans under 300,000 distinct CDR3 sequences, around 9.3% being singletons. The sample was whole blood, taken in connection with sensitization to the hapten diphenylcyclopropenone (DPC). These receptors originate from a woman aged 40 to 50 with alopecia areata. Some clones in this sample may be carry-over from other donors' samples.

At least ten counts were recorded for this clonotype. The gene calls are TRBV7-2 and TRBJ2-1; 9 nucleotides line up with TRBD1. This CDR3 spans 14 amino acids. Germline values: CDR1 SGHTA, CDR2 FQGNSA. The V segment lost 5 bases and the J segment 7 bases; nucleotides outside the gene matches: 6. The CDR3, as DNA: TGTGCCAGCAGCCAACTGACAGGGGGGAATGAGCAGTTCTTC. Residues: CASSQLTGGNEQFF.

This chain joins TRBV20-1 and TRBJ1-5; no clear D gene. Germline V gene data show CDR1 as DFQATT and CDR2 as SNEGSKA (reference sequence). V lost 0 bases and J 0 bases, leaving 9 bases between the germline ends. The CDR3 extends over 15 amino acids. The CDR3 DNA reads as TGCAGTGCTAGAGATTCGGCACCTAGCAATCAGCCCCAGCATTTT. This encodes CSARDSAPSNQPQHF.

The rearrangement uses TRBV6-5 and TRBJ1-6, with no clear D. The CDR3 is made up of 14 amino acids. Germline lookup yields CDR1 MNHEY and CDR2 SVGAGI. V was shortened by 2 bases and J by 10 bases, with 12 bases between the two germline ends. The DNA of the CDR3 is TGTGCCAGCAGTTACGGGTATCCCTCATCACCCCTCCACTTT. Translating it yields CASSYGYPSSPLHF.

This clonotype was picked up a small number of times. J is TRBJ2-7 and V is TRBV20-1; weak D call: TRBD2 (5 bases). V lost 1 base and J 0 bases, leaving 7 bases between the germline ends. The CDR3 length is 13 residues. Germline CDR1 reads DFQATT; CDR2 reads SNEGSKA (reference sequence). In nucleotides, the CDR3 is TGCAGTGCTAGAGGAGGGTACTCCTACGAGCAGTACTTC. It specifies CSARGGYSYEQYF.

The sample holds many counts of this clonotype. The V gene is TRBV20-1, the J gene TRBJ1-2; 11 bases line up with TRBD1. The CDR3 totals 15 residues. Germline values: CDR1 DFQATT, CDR2 SNEGSKA (reference sequence). The ends lost 6 bases at V and 2 bases at J; junction bases unmatched: 8. The CDR3: CSAPGQGARNYGYTF. For the CDR3, the DNA is TGCAGTGCACCTGGACAGGGGGCGAGGAACTATGGCTACACCTTC.